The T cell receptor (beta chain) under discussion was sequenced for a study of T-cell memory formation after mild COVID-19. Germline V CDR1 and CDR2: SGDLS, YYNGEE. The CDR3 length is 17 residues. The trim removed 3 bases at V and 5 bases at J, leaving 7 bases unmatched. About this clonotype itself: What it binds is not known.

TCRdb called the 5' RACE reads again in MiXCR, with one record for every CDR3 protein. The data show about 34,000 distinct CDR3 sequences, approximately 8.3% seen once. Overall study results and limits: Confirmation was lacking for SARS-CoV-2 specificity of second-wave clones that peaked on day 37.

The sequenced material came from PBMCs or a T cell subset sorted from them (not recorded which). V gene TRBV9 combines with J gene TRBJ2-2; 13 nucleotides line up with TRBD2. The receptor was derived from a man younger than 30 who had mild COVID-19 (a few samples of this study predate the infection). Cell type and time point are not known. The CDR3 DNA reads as TGTGCCAGCAGCGCAAACGGGGGACTAGCGGGGACCGGGGAGCTGTTTTTT. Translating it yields CASSANGGLAGTGELFF.